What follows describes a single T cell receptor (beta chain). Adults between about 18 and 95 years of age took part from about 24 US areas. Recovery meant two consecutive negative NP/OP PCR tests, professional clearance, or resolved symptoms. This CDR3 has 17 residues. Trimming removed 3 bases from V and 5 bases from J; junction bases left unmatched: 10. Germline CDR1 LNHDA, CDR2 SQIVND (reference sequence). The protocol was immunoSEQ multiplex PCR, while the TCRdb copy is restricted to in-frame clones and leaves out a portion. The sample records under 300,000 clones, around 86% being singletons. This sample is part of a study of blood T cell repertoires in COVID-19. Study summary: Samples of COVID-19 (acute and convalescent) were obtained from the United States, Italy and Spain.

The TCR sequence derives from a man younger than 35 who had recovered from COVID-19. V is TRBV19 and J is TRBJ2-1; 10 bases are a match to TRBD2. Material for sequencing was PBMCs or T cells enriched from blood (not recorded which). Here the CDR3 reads CASSMSKGTSVDNEQFF. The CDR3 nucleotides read TGTGCCAGTAGTATGTCCAAGGGGACTAGCGTGGACAATGAGCAGTTCTTC.